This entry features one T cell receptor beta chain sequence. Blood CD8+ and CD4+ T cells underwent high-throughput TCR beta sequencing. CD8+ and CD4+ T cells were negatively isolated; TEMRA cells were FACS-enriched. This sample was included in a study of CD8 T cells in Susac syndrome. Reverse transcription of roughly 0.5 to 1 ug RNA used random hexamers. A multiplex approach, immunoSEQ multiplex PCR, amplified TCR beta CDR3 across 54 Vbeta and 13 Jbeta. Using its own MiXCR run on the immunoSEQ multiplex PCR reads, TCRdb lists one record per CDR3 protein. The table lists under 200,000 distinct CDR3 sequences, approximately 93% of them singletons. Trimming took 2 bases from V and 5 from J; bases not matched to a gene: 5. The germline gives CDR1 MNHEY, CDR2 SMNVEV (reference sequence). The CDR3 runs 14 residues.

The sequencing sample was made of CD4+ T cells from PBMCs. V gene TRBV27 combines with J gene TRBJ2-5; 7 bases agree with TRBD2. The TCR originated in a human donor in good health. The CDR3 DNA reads TGTGCCAGCAGTTTAGGGCAGGGAGGGGAGACCCAGTACTTC. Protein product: CASSLGQGGETQYF.